This T cell receptor beta chain emerged from a study of T cell repertoires in cytomegalovirus infection. About the study: Both a matching HLA type and CMV infection were indicated by public TCR beta signatures.

Only a few counts were recorded for this clonotype. Antigen specificity is unknown. Findings and limits, study-wide: Adding up the frequency of public TCR beta families identified people who carried CMV plus the relevant HLA. In two of eight donors, the top clonotype was HLA-C-restricted CMV-specific.

From the reads, TCRdb called clonotypes with MiXCR, one entry per CDR3 protein. The repertoire holds about 160,000 distinct CDR3 sequences, with 17% as singletons. CDR1 and CDR2 (germline): SGHRS, YFSETQ. V lost 2 bases and J 3 bases, leaving 12 bases between the germline ends. The CDR3 spans 14 residues. Sequencing was performed on CD8+ T cells from PBMCs. The receptor was isolated from a human donor in good health (CMV status not recorded). Some clones in this sample may be carry-over from other donors' samples. V and J are TRBV5-1 and TRBJ2-7; D uncertain. This CDR3 is CASSFRTEGYEQYF. The DNA of the CDR3 is TGCGCCAGCAGCTTCCGGACGGAAGGCTACGAGCAGTACTTC.